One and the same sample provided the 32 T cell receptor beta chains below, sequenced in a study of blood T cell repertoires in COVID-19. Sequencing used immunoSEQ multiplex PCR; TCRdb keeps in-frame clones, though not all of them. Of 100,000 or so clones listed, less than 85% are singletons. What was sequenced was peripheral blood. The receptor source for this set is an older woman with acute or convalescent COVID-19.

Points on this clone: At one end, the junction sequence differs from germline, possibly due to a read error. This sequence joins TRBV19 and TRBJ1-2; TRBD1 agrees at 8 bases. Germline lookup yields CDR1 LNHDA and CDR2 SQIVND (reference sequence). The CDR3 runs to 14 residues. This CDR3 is CASSIGRGTGVSYF. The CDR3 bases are TGTGCCAGTAGTATAGGTCGTGGGACAGGCGTCTCTTACTTC.

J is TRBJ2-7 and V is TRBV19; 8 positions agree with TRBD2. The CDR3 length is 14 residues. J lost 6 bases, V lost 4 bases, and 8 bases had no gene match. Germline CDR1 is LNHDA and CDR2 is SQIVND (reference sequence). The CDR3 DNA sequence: TGTGCCAGTAGTACGGGGGGGGCGATTGGCGAGCAGTACTTC. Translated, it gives CASSTGGAIGEQYF.

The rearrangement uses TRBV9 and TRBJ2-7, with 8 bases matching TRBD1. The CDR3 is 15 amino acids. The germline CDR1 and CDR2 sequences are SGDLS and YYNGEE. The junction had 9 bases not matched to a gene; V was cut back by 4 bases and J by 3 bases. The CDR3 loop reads CASSLAPGTGYEQYF. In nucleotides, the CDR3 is TGTGCCAGCAGCCTCGCGCCCGGGACAGGCTACGAGCAGTACTTC.

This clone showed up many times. DNA of the CDR3: TGTGCCAGCAGCTTAGAGTACTACCAAGAGACCCAGTACTTC. Translation: CASSLEYYQETQYF. The gene calls are TRBV7-9 and TRBJ2-5; D is uncertain. Per the germline V gene, CDR1 is SEHNR and CDR2 is FQNEAQ (reference sequence). V lost 1 base to trimming and J lost 0 bases, with 6 bases between them. The CDR3 loop spans 14 amino acids.

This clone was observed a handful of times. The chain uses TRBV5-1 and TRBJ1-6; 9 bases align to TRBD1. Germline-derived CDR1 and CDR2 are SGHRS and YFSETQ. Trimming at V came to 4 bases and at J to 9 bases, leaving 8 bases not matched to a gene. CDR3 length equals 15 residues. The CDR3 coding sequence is TGCGCCAGCAGCACCGGACAGGGGTCGGGTTCACCCCTCCACTTT. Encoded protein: CASSTGQGSGSPLHF.

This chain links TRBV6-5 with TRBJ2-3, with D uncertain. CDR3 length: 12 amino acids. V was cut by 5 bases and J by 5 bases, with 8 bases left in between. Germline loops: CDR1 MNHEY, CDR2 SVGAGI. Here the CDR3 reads CASSPRRDTQYF. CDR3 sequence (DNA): TGTGCCAGCAGTCCTCGGAGAGATACGCAGTATTTT.

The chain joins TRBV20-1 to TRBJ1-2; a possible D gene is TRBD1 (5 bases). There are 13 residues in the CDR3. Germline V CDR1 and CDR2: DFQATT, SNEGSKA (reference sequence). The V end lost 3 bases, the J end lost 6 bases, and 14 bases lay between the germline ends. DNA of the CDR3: TGCAGTGCTAGTCAGACAGCTAGAGATGGCTACACCTTC. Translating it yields CSASQTARDGYTF.

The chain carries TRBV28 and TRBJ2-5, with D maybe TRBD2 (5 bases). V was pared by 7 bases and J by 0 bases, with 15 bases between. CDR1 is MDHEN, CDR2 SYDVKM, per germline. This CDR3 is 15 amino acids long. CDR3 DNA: TGTGCCAGCAATCTGGACCCCGGGGACCAAGAGACCCAGTACTTC. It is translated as CASNLDPGDQETQYF.

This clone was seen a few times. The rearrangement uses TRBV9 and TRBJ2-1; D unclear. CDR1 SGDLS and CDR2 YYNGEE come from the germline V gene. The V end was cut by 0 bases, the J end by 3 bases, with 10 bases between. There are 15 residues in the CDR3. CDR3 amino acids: CASSVVAADYNEQFF. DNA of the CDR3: TGTGCCAGCAGCGTAGTGGCTGCGGACTACAATGAGCAGTTCTTC.

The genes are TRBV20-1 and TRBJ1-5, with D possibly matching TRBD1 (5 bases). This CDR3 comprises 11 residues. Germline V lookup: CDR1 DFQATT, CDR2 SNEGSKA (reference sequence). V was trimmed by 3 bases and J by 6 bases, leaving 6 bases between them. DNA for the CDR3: TGCAGTGCTAGCCAGGGTCAGCCCCAGCATTTT. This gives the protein CSASQGQPQHF.

The CDR3 is CASSLGLNRGTQETQYF. The DNA for the CDR3 is TGTGCCAGCAGCTTAGGCTTGAACAGGGGGACCCAAGAGACCCAGTACTTC. V gene TRBV11-3 combines with J gene TRBJ2-5, with 8 nucleotides matching TRBD1. The CDR3 runs to 17 residues. Trimming cost V 1 base and J 1 base; bases outside gene matches: 8. CDR1 and CDR2 (germline): SGHNT, YENEEA.

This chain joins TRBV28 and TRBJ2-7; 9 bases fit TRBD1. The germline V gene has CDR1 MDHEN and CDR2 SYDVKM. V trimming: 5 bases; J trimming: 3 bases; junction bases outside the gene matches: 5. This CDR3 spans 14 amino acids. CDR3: CASSPGDRVYEQYF. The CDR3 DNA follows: TGTGCCAGCAGTCCCGGGGACAGGGTCTACGAGCAGTACTTC.

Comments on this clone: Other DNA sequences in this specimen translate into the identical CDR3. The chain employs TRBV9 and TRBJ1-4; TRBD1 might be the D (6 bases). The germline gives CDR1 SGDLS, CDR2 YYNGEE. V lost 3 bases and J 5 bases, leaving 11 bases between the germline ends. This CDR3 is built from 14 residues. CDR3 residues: CASSAGQRNEKLFF. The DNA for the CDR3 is TGTGCCAGCAGCGCAGGACAGAGAAATGAAAAACTGTTTTTT.

CDR3 nucleotides: TGTGCCAGCAGCGGGGACAGGGGGCACAATGAGCAGTTCTTC. Translation: CASSGDRGHNEQFF. This chain uses TRBV5-6 with TRBJ2-1; TRBD1 aligns across 12 bases. After removal of 4 bases from V and 5 bases from J, the junction contained 1 base not matched to a gene. The CDR3 totals 14 residues. CDR1 is SGHDT, CDR2 YYEEEE, per germline.

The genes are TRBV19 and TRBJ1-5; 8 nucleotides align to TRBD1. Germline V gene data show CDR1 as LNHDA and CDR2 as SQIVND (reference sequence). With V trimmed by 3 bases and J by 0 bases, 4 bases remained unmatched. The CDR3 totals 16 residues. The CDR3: CASSIHDRGSNQPQHF. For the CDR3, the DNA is TGTGCCAGTAGTATCCACGACAGGGGTAGCAATCAGCCCCAGCATTTT.

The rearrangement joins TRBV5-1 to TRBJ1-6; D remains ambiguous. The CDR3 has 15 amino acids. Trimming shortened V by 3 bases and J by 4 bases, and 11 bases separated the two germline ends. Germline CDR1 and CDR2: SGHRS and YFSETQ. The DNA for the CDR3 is TGCGCCAGCAGCTCCACCGGACTTTATAATTCACCCCTCCACTTT. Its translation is CASSSTGLYNSPLHF.

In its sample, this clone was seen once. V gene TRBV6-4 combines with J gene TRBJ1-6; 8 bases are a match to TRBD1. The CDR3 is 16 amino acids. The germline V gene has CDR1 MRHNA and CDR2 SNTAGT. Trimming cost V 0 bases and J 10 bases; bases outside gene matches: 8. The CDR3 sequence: CASSDSTTGDSSPLHF. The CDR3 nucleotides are TGTGCCAGCAGTGACTCTACGACAGGGGATTCCTCACCCCTCCACTTT.

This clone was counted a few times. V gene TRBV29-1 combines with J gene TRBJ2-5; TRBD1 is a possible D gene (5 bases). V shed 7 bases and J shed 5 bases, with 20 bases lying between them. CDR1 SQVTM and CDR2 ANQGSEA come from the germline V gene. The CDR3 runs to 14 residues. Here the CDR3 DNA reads TGCAGCGCCGAACACCGGACAACGAAGGAGACCCAGTACTTC. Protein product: CSAEHRTTKETQYF.

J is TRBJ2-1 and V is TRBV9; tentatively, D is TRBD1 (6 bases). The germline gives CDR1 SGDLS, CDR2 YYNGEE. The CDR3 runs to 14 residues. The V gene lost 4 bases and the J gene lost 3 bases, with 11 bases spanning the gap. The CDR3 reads CASSRGSFYNEQFF. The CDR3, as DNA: TGTGCCAGCAGCAGGGGGAGTTTCTACAATGAGCAGTTCTTC.

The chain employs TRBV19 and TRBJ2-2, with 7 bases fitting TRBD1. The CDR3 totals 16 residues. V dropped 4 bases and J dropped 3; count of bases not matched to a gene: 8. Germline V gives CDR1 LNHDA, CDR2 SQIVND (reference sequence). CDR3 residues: CASSRYRDSYTGELFF. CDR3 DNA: TGTGCCAGTAGTAGGTACAGGGACAGTTACACCGGGGAGCTGTTTTTT.

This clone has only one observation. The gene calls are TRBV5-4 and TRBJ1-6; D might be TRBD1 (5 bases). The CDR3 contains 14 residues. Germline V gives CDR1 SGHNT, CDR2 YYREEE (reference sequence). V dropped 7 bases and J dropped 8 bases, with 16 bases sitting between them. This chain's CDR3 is CASGRGSADSPLHF. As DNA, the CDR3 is TGTGCCAGCGGCCGGGGGTCGGCCGATTCACCCCTCCACTTT. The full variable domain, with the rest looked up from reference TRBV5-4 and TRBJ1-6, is ETGVTQSPTHLIKTRGQQVTLRCSSQSGHNTVSWYQQALGQGPQFIFQYYREEENGRGNFPPRFSGLQFPNYSSELNVNALELDDSALYLCASGRGSADSPLHFGNGTRLTVT.

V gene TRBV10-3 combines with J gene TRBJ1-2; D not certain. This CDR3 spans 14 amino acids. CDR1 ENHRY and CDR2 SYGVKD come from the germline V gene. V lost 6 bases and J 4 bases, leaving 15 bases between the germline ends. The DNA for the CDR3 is TGTGCCATCAGAATCACAACCGCCTCCTATGGCTACACCTTC. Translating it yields CAIRITTASYGYTF.

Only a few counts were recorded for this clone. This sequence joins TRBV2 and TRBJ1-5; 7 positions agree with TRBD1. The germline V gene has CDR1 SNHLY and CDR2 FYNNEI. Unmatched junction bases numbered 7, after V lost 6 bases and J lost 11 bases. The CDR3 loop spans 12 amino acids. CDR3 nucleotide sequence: TGTGCCAGCAGCGTCGAGCAGGGGGCCCAGCATTTT. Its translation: CASSVEQGAQHF. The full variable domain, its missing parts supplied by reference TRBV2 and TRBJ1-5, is EPEVTQTPSHQVTQMGQEVILRCVPISNHLYFYWYRQILGQKVEFLVSFYNNEISEKSEIFDDQFSVERPDGSNFTLKIRSTKLEDSAMYFCASSVEQGAQHFGDGTRLSIL.

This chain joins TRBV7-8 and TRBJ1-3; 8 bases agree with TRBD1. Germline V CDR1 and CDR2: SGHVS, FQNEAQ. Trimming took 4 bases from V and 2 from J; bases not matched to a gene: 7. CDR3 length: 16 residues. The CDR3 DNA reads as TGTGCCAGCAGCTCGACCGGGACAGGTGCTGGAAACACCATATATTTT. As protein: CASSSTGTGAGNTIYF.

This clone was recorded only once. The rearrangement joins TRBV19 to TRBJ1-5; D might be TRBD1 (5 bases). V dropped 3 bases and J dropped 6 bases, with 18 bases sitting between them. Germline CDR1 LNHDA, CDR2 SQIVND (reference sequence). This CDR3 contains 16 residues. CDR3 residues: CASSIEGRALGQPQHF. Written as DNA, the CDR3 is TGTGCCAGTAGTATCGAAGGCAGGGCCCTCGGTCAGCCCCAGCATTTT. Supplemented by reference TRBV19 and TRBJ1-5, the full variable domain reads DGGITQSPKYLFRKEGQNVTLSCEQNLNHDAMYWYRQDPGQGLRLIYYSQIVNDFQKGDIAEGYSVSREKKESFPLTVTSAQKNPTAFYLCASSIEGRALGQPQHFGDGTRLSIL.

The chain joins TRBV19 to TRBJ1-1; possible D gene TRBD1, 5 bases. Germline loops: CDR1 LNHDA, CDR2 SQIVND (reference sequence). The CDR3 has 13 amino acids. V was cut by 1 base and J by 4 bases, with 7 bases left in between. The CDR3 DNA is TGTGCCAGTAGTATAGGCAGGGCCACTGAAGCTTTCTTT. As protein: CASSIGRATEAFF.

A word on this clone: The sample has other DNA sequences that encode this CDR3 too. DNA of the CDR3: TGTGCCAGCTCCCTAGGACAGGGGAACACTGAAGCTTTCTTT. Amino acid sequence: CASSLGQGNTEAFF. The chain combines TRBV18 with TRBJ1-1; TRBD1 matches 8 bases. V gave up 6 bases and J gave up 1 base; unmatched junction bases: 4. This CDR3 region has 14 residues. Germline CDR1 reads KGHSH; CDR2 reads LQKENI.

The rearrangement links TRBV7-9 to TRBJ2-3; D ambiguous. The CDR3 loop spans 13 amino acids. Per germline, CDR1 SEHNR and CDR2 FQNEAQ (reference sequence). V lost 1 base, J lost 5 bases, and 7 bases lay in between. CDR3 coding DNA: TGTGCCAGCAGCTTAGGAGCGAAAGATACGCAGTATTTT. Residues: CASSLGAKDTQYF.

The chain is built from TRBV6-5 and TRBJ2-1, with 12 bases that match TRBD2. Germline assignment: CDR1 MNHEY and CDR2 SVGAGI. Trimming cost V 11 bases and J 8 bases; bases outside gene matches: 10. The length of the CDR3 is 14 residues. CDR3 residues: CACRLAGDADEQFF. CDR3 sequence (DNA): TGTGCCTGCCGACTAGCGGGGGATGCGGATGAGCAGTTCTTC.

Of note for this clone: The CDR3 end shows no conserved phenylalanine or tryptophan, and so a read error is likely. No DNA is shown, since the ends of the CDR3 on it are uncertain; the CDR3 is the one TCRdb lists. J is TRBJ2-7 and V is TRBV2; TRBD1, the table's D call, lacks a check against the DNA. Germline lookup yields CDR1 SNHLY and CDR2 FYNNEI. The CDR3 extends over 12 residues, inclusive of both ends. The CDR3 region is CASIGSQGPSLL.

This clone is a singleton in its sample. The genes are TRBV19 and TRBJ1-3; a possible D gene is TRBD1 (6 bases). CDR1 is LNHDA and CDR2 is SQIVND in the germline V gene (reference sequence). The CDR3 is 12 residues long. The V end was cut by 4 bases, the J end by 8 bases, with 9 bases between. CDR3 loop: CASSTTGYTIYF. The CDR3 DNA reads TGTGCCAGTAGTACGACAGGCTACACCATATATTTT.

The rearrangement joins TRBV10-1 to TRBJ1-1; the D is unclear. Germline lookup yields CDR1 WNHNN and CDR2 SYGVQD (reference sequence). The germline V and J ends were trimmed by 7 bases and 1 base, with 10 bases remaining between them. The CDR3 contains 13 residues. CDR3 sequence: CASKDTANTEAFF. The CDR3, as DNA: TGCGCCAGCAAAGATACAGCGAACACTGAAGCTTTCTTT.